This T cell receptor (beta chain) came from a study of spatial heterogeneity in lung cancer. About the study: Sequences of the beta chain were consistently detected in greater numbers than alpha-chain sequences. Overall study results and limits: At tumor resection, ubiquitous expanded TCRs were detected in blood more often than later.

Per the germline V gene, CDR1 is DFQATT and CDR2 is SNEGSKA (reference sequence). The CDR3 is made up of 13 amino acids. Trimming left V 5 bases short and J 2 bases short, with 10 bases between. Documented time point: blood at routine non-recurrence follow-up after resection. Tumor, nontumor lung or frozen PBMC supplied whole RNA, sequenced without sorting. MiXCR was run by TCRdb on the 5' RACE reads, yielding one entry per CDR3 protein. This sample carries under 150,000 distinct CDR3 sequences, roughly a tenth of them seen once, and the ten largest clones take less than 25%. This clonotype showed up many times. What it binds is not known.

This sequence originates from a female donor with early-stage non-small cell lung cancer. The specimen was PBMCs, collected at follow-up. The chain uses TRBV20-1 and TRBJ2-1, with D possibly matching TRBD2 (6 bases). The CDR3 region is CSACSGTYNEQFF. The CDR3 nucleotides are TGCAGTGCTTGTAGCGGTACCTACAATGAGCAGTTCTTC.